A selection of T cell receptor beta chains follows, all from one sample in a study of metastatic and nonmetastatic thyroid tumors. With MiXCR, TCRdb called clones anew from the PCR reads. This table has 10,000 to 15,000 clones, about 26% appearing once. Sequences were obtained from tumor tissue. Every receptor here comes from a female donor with papillary thyroid cancer or a benign thyroid nodule (not recorded which). Some clones in this sample may be carry-over from other donors' samples. Both conserved end residues are part of each CDR3. The order of the fields is clone size, D gene, J gene, V gene, CDR3 protein, CDR3 DNA. D genes are given only for firm matches. Only some rows state a clone size, as once, few, many or a class for expanded clones.

size: medium-sized; D: TRBD1; J: TRBJ2-7; V: TRBV11-2; CDR3: CASSSGTGRTYEQYF; DNA: TGTGCCAGCAGCTCAGGGACAGGGAGGACCTACGAGCAGTACTTC
size: medium-sized; D: TRBD1; J: TRBJ2-7; V: TRBV6-1; CDR3: CASAIGTGAYEQYF; DNA: TGTGCCAGCGCAATCGGGACAGGAGCGTACGAGCAGTACTTC
size: few; D: NA; J: TRBJ2-7; V: TRBV10-2; CDR3: CASGYYDHYF; DNA: TGCGCCAGCGGATACTACGATCATTACTTC
size: few; D: TRBD2; J: TRBJ2-1; V: TRBV6-1; CDR3: CASSPSAGGYNEQFF; DNA: TGTGCCAGCAGTCCCTCAGCGGGAGGGTACAATGAGCAGTTCTTC
size: medium-sized; D: NA; J: TRBJ2-1; V: TRBV5-1; CDR3: CASSQWGVDNEQFF; DNA: TGCGCCAGCAGTCAGTGGGGGGTGGACAATGAGCAGTTCTTC
size: NA; D: NA; J: TRBJ1-2; V: TRBV6-1; CDR3: CASSVGYGYTF; DNA: TGTGCCAGCAGTGTGGGGTACGGCTACACCTTC
size: few; D: TRBD2; J: TRBJ2-1; V: TRBV9; CDR3: CASIVSKAGGPLFEQFF; DNA: TGTGCCAGCATCGTATCCAAAGCGGGAGGGCCCCTCTTTGAGCAGTTCTTC
size: medium-sized; D: NA; J: TRBJ1-2; V: TRBV5-1; CDR3: CASSFQGENYGYTF; DNA: TGCGCCAGCAGCTTCCAGGGAGAAAACTATGGCTACACCTTC
size: few; D: NA; J: TRBJ2-7; V: TRBV25-1; CDR3: CASSRTQGPYEQYF; DNA: TGTGCCAGCAGCCGAACTCAGGGGCCCTACGAGCAGTACTTC
size: NA; D: TRBD1; J: TRBJ2-7; V: TRBV2; CDR3: CATSTGTDEQYF; DNA: TGTGCCACTTCGACAGGGACCGACGAGCAGTACTTC
size: few; D: NA; J: TRBJ2-7; V: TRBV6-1; CDR3: CASSKDRNTELYEQYF; DNA: TGTGCCAGCAGTAAGGACCGGAACACAGAACTCTACGAGCAGTACTTC
size: many; D: TRBD2; J: TRBJ2-2; V: TRBV11-1; CDR3: CASKGTDPAGGVAGELFF; DNA: TGTGCCAGCAAAGGCACAGATCCAGCGGGAGGTGTAGCCGGGGAGCTGTTTTTT
size: NA; D: TRBD1; J: TRBJ1-2; V: TRBV28; CDR3: CASSRDRGVDGYAF; DNA: TGTGCCAGCAGTAGGGACAGGGGGGTCGATGGCTACGCCTTC
size: NA; D: NA; J: TRBJ2-1; V: TRBV20-1; CDR3: CSASGRASYNEHFF; DNA: TGCAGTGCTAGCGGCAGGGCCTCCTACAATGAGCATTTCTTC
size: few; D: NA; J: TRBJ2-2; V: TRBV27; CDR3: CASTAPTGELFF; DNA: TGTGCCAGCACCGCACCCACCGGGGAGCTGTTTTTT
size: NA; D: NA; J: TRBJ2-5; V: TRBV20-1; CDR3: CSARGSQGGTQYF; DNA: TGCAGTGCTAGAGGTAGCCAGGGGGGGACCCAGTACTTC
size: NA; D: NA; J: TRBJ2-7; V: TRBV28; CDR3: CASISIGEGRVEQYF; DNA: TGTGCCAGCATCTCAATAGGGGAAGGAAGGGTCGAGCAGTACTTC
size: NA; D: TRBD2; J: TRBJ2-5; V: TRBV25-1; CDR3: CASTLGLEGVETQHF; DNA: TGTGCCAGCACCCTGGGACTAGAGGGAGTAGAGACCCAGCACTTC
size: large; D: NA; J: TRBJ1-2; V: TRBV6-2/TRBV6-3; CDR3: CASSKSFGRSHNYGYTF; DNA: TGTGCCAGCAGTAAATCATTCGGGAGGAGCCATAACTATGGCTACACCTTC
size: NA; D: NA; J: TRBJ2-3; V: TRBV29-1; CDR3: CSVGRAITDTQYF; DNA: TGCAGCGTCGGGCGGGCGATCACAGATACGCAGTATTTT
size: NA; D: TRBD2; J: TRBJ2-3; V: TRBV18; CDR3: CASSPTSGSADTQYF; DNA: TGTGCCAGCTCACCAACTAGCGGGAGTGCAGATACGCAGTATTTT
size: NA; D: NA; J: TRBJ2-5; V: TRBV12-3/TRBV12-4; CDR3: CASSFVPGAETQYF; DNA: TGTGCCAGCAGTTTCGTCCCGGGAGCAGAGACCCAGTACTTC
size: NA; D: NA; J: TRBJ2-7; V: TRBV2; CDR3: CASLRTYEQYF; DNA: TGTGCCTCCCTACGGACCTACGAGCAGTACTTC
size: medium-sized; D: NA; J: TRBJ2-7; V: TRBV6-5; CDR3: CASSYGLMGYEQYF; DNA: TGTGCCAGCAGTTACGGCCTCATGGGGTACGAGCAGTACTTC
size: once; D: NA; J: TRBJ1-1; V: TRBV14; CDR3: CASSRSNLEDAFF; DNA: TGTGCCAGCAGCCGGAGTAATTTAGAGGACGCTTTCTTT
size: many; D: TRBD2; J: TRBJ2-5; V: TRBV20-1; CDR3: CSASTGGAQYF; DNA: TGCAGTGCTAGTACGGGGGGGGCCCAGTACTTC
size: many; D: NA; J: TRBJ1-5; V: TRBV12-3/TRBV12-4; CDR3: CASSLDTSNQPQHF; DNA: TGTGCCAGCAGTTTGGACACTAGCAATCAGCCCCAGCATTTT
size: NA; D: NA; J: TRBJ1-3; V: TRBV14; CDR3: CASSLGLKVSGNTIYF; DNA: TGTGCCAGCAGCCTAGGTCTGAAGGTCTCTGGAAACACCATATATTTT
size: NA; D: TRBD1; J: TRBJ2-5; V: TRBV20-1; CDR3: CSALAGTGGPETKYF; DNA: TGCAGTGCCCTTGCGGGGACAGGGGGCCCGGAGACCAAGTACTTC
size: many; D: NA; J: TRBJ2-5; V: TRBV7-9; CDR3: CASSLMFQVETQYF; DNA: TGTGCCAGCAGCCTCATGTTCCAAGTTGAGACCCAGTACTTC
size: NA; D: NA; J: TRBJ1-1; V: TRBV14; CDR3: CASSQVGGEIRAFF; DNA: TGTGCCAGCAGCCAAGTGGGGGGGGAGATCAGGGCTTTCTTT
size: NA; D: NA; J: TRBJ2-2; V: TRBV20-1; CDR3: CSAKEKGELFF; DNA: TGCAGTGCCAAGGAGAAAGGGGAGCTGTTTTTT
size: medium-sized; D: NA; J: TRBJ2-7; V: TRBV5-1; CDR3: CASSFGGEQYF; DNA: TGCGCCAGCAGCTTCGGTGGCGAGCAGTACTTC
size: medium-sized; D: TRBD1; J: TRBJ2-1; V: TRBV18; CDR3: CASSPRDRVEQFF; DNA: TGTGCCAGCTCACCCCGGGACAGGGTTGAGCAGTTCTTC
size: NA; D: NA; J: TRBJ2-7; V: TRBV4-3; CDR3: CASSQESGEPYEQYF; DNA: TGCGCCAGCAGCCAAGAATCTGGGGAGCCCTACGAGCAGTACTTC
size: once; D: TRBD1; J: TRBJ2-2; V: TRBV20-1; CDR3: CSAPRQGGNTGELFF; DNA: TGCAGTGCTCCCAGACAGGGGGGGAACACCGGGGAGCTGTTTTTT
size: few; D: TRBD1; J: TRBJ2-7; V: TRBV11-1; CDR3: CASSPTSGTGGIYEQYF; DNA: TGTGCCAGCAGTCCTACATCCGGGACAGGGGGCATCTACGAGCAGTACTTC
size: NA; D: NA; J: TRBJ2-2; V: TRBV7-9; CDR3: CASISTRAGELFF; DNA: TGTGCCAGCATTTCGACCCGTGCCGGTGAGCTGTTTTTT
size: NA; D: NA; J: TRBJ2-1; V: TRBV28; CDR3: CASSFQTHEQFF; DNA: TGTGCCAGCAGTTTTCAGACCCATGAGCAGTTCTTC
size: medium-sized; D: NA; J: TRBJ2-7; V: TRBV20-1; CDR3: CSARGGSRDYEQYF; DNA: TGCAGTGCTAGAGGGGGTAGCCGGGACTACGAGCAGTACTTC